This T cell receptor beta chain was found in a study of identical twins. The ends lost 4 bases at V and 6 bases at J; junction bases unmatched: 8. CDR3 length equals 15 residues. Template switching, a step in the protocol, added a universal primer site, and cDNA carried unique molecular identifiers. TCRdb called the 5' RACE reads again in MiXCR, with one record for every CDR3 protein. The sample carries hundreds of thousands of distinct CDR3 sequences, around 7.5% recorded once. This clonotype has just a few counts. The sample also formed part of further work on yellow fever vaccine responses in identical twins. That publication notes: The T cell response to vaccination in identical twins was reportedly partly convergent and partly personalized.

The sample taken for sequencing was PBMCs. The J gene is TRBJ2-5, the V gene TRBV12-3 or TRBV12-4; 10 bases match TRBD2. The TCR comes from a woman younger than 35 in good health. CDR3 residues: CASSSPGTSDQTQYF. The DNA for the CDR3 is TGTGCCAGCAGTTCACCAGGGACTAGCGACCAGACCCAGTACTTC.